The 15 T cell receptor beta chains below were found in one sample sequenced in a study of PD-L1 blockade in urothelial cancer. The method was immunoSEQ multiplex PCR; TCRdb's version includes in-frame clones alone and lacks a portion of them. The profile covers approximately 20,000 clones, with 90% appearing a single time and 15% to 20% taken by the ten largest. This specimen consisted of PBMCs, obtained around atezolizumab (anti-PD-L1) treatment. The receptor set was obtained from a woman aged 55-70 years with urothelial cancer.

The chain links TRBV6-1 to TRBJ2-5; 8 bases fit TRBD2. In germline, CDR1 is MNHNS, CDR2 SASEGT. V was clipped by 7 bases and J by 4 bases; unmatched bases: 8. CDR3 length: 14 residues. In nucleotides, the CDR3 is TGTGCCAGCACCCGACGGAGCGGGAGAGAGACCCAGTACTTC. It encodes CASTRRSGRETQYF.

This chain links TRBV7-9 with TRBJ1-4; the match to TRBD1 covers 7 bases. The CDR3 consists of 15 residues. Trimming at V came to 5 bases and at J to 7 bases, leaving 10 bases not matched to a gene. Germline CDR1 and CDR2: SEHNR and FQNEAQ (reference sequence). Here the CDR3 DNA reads TGTGCCAGCAGCCCCTCACAGGGGCGCGGTGAAAAACTGTTTTTT. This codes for CASSPSQGRGEKLFF.

CDR3 amino acids: CATSKDRDRGVLSVRNIQYF. CDR3 DNA sequence: TGTGCCACCTCGAAAGATAGGGACAGGGGAGTTTTATCGGTACGAAACATTCAGTACTTC. The V gene is TRBV15, the J gene TRBJ2-4; TRBD1 aligns across 10 bases. The V segment lost 8 bases and the J segment 6 bases; nucleotides outside the gene matches: 25. Germline-derived CDR1 and CDR2 are LNHNV and YYDKDF (reference sequence). CDR3 length: 20 amino acids.

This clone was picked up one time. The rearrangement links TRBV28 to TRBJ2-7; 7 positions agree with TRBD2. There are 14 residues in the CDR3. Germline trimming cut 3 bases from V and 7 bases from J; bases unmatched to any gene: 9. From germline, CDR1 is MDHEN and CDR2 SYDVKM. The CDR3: CASSFFGGNGEQYF. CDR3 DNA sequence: TGTGCCAGCAGTTTCTTCGGGGGGAACGGGGAGCAGTACTTC.

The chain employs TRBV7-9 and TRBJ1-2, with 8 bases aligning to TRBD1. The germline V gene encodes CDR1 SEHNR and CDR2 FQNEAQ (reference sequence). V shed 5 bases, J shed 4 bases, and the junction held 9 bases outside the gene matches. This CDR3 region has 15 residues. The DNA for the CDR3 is TGTGCCAGCAGCCCCAGATCGGACAGGGTCTATGGCTACACCTTC. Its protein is CASSPRSDRVYGYTF.

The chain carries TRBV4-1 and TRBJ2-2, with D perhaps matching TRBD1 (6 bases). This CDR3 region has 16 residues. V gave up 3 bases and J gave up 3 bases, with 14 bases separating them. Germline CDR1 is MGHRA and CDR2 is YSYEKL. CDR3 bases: TGCGCCAGCAGCCAGGAGGAGCAGGGGCACACCGGGGAGCTGTTTTTT. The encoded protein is CASSQEEQGHTGELFF.

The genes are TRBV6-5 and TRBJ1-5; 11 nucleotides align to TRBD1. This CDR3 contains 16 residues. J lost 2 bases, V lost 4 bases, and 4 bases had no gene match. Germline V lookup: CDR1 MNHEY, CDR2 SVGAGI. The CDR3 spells CASSSDRGQGNQPQHF. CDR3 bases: TGTGCCAGCAGTTCGGACAGGGGGCAAGGCAATCAGCCCCAGCATTTT.

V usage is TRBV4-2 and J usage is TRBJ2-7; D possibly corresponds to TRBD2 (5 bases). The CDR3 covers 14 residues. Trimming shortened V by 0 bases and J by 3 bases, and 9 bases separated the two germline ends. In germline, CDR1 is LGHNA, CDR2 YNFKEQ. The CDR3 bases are TGTGCCAGCAGCCAAGATGGGGAGAGCTACGAGCAGTACTTC. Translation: CASSQDGESYEQYF.

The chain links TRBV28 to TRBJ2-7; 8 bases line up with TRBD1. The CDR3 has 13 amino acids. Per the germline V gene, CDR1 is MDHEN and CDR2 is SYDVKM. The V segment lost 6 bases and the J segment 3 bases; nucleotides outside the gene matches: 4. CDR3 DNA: TGTGCCAGCAGGGGCGGACAGGGCTACGAGCAGTACTTC. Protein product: CASRGGQGYEQYF. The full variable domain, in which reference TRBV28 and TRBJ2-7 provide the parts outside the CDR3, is DVKVTQSSRYLVKRTGEKVFLECVQDMDHENMFWYRQDPGLGLRLIYFSYDVKMKEKGDIPEGYSVSREKKERFSLILESASTNQTSMYLCASRGGQGYEQYFGPGTRLTVT.

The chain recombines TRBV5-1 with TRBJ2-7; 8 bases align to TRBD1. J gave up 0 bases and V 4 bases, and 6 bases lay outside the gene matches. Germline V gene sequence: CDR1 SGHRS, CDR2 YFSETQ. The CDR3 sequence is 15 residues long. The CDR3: CASSAAGTGSYEQYF. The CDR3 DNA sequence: TGCGCCAGCAGCGCCGCCGGGACAGGCTCCTACGAGCAGTACTTC.

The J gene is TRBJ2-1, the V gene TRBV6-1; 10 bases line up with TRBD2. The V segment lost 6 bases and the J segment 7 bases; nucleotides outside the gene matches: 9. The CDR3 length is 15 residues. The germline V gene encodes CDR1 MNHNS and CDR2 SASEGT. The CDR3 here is CASSTPGLAMNEQFF. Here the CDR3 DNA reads TGTGCCAGCAGCACACCGGGACTAGCGATGAATGAGCAGTTCTTC.

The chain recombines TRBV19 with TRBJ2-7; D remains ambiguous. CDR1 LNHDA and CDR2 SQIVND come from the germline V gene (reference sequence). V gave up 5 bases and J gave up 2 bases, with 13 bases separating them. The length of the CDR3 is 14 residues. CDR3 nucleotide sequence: TGTGCCAGTAGTGCCCTTGGCGGCACCTACGAGCAGTACTTC. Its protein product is CASSALGGTYEQYF.

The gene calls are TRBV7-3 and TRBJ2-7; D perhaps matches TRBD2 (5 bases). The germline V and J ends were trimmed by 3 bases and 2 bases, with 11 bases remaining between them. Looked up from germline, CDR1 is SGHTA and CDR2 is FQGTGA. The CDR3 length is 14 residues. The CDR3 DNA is TGTGCCAGCAGCTTTTCGGCGGGCACCTACGAGCAGTACTTC. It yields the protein CASSFSAGTYEQYF. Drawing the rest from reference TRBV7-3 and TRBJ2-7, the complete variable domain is GAGVSQTPSNKVTEKGKYVELRCDPISGHTALYWYRQSLGQGPEFLIYFQGTGAADDSGLPNDRFFAVRPEGSVSTLKIQRTERGDSAVYLCASSFSAGTYEQYFGPGTRLTVT.

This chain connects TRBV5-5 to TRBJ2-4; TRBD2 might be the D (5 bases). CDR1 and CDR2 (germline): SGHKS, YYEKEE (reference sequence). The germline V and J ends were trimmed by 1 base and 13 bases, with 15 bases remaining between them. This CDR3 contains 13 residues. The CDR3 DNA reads TGTGCCAGCAGCTTGACGGGGTGGGATTCACAGTACTTC. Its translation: CASSLTGWDSQYF.

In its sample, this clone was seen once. CDR3 sequence: CASSIELAGNEQFF. The CDR3 DNA is TGTGCCAGTAGTATAGAACTAGCGGGGAATGAGCAGTTCTTC. The gene calls are TRBV19 and TRBJ2-1; 10 bases fit TRBD2. V lost 0 bases and J lost 7; bases outside the gene matches: 0. CDR1 and CDR2 from the germline V gene are LNHDA and SQIVND (reference sequence). There are 14 residues in the CDR3.